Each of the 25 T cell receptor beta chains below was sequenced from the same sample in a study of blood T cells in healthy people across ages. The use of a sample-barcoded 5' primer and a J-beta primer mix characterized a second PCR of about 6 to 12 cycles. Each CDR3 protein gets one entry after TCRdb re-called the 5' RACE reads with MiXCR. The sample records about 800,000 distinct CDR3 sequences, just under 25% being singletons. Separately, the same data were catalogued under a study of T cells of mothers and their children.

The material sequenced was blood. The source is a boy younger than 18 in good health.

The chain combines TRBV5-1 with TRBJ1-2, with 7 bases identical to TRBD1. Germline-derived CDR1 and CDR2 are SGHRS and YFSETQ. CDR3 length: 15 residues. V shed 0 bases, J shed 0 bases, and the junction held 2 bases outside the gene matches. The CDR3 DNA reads TGCGCCAGCAGCTTGGGGGGACAGACTAACTATGGCTACACCTTC. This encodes CASSLGGQTNYGYTF.

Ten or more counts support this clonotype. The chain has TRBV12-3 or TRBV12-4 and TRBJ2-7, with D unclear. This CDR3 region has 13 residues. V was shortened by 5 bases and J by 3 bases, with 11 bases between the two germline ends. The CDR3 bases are TGTGCCAGCAGTCTGAATACCGACTACGAGCAGTACTTC. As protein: CASSLNTDYEQYF.

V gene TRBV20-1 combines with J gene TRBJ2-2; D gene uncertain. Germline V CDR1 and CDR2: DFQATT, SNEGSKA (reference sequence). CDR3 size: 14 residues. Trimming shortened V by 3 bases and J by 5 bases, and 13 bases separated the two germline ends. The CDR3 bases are TGCAGTGCTAGCAAAGTCCCCCGGACCGGGGAGCTGTTTTTT. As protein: CSASKVPRTGELFF.

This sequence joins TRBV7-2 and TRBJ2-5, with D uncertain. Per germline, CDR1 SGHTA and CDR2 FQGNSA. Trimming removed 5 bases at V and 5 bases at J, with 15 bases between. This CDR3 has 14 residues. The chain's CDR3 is CASSTHTGPETQYF. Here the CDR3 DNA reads TGTGCCAGCAGCACCCACACCGGCCCCGAGACCCAGTACTTC.

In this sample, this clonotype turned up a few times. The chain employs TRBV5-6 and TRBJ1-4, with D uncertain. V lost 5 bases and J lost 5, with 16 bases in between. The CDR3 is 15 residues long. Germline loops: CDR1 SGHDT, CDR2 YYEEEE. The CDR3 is CASSLGSQENEKLFF. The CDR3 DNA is TGTGCCAGCAGTCTAGGGTCGCAGGAAAATGAAAAACTGTTTTTT.

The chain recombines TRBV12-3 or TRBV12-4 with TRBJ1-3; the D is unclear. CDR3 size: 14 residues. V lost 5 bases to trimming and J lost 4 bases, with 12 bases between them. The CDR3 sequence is CASSPNPRGNTIYF. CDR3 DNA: TGTGCCAGCAGTCCTAACCCCCGCGGAAACACCATATATTTT.

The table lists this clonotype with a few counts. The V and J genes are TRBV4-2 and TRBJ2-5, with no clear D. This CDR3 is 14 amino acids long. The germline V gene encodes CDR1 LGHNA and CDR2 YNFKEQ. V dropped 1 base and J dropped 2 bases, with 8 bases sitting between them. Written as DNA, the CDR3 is TGTGCCAGCAGCCAAGGGCCCGGGCAAGAGACCCAGTACTTC. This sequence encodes CASSQGPGQETQYF.

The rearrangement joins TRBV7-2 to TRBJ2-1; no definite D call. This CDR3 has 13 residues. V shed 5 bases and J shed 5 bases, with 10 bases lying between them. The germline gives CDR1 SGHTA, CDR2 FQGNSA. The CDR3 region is CASSVTKDNEQFF. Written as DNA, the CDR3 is TGTGCCAGCAGCGTAACAAAGGACAATGAGCAGTTCTTC.

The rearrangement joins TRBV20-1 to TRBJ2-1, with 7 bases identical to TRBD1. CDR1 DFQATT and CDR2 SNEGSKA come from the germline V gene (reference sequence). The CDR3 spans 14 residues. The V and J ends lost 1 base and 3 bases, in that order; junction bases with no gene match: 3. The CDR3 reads CSARVAGGYNEQFF. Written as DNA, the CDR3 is TGCAGTGCTAGAGTTGCAGGGGGCTACAATGAGCAGTTCTTC.

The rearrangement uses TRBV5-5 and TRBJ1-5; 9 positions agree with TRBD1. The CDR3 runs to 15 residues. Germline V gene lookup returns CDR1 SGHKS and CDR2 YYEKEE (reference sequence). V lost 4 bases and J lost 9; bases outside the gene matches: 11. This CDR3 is CASSPANRGRGPQHF. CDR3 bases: TGTGCCAGCAGCCCCGCAAACAGGGGGCGAGGGCCCCAGCATTTT.

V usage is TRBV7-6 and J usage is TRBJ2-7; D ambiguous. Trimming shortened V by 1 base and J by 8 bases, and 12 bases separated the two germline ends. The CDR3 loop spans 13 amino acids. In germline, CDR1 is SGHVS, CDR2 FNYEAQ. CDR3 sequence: CASSLDVPNQQYF. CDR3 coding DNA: TGTGCCAGCAGCTTAGATGTTCCCAACCAGCAGTACTTC.

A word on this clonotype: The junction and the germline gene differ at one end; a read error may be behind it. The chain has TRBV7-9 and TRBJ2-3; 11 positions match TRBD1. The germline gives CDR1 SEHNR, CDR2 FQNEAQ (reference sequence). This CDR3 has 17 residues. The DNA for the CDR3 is TGTGCCGGCAGCGCGAGAGGGGACAGGGGGACCACAGATACGCAGTATTTT. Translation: CAGSARGDRGTTDTQYF.

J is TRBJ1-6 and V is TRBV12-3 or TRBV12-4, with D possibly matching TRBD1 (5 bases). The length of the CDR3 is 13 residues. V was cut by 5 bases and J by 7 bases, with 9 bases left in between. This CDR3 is CASSRDENSPLHF. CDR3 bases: TGTGCCAGCAGTCGGGACGAGAATTCACCCCTCCACTTT.

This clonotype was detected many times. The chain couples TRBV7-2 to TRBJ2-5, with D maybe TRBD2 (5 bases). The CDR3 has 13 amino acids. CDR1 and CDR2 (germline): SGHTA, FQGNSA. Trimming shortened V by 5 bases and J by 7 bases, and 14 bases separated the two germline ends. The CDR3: CASSLDWRWTQYF. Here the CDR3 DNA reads TGTGCCAGCAGCCTGGACTGGAGATGGACCCAGTACTTC.

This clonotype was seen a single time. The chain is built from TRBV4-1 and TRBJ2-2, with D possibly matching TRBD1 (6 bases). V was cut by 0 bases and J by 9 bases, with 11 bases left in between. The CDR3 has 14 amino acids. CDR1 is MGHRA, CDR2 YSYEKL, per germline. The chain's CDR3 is CASSQEGAGRELFF. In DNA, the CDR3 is TGCGCCAGCAGCCAAGAGGGGGCTGGGAGGGAGCTGTTTTTT.

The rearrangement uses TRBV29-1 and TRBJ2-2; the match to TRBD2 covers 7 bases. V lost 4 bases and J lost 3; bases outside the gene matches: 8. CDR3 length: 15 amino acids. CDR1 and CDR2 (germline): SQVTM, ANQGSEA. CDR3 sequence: CSVAWSSGHTGELFF. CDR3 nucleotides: TGCAGCGTTGCTTGGTCTAGCGGCCACACCGGGGAGCTGTTTTTT.

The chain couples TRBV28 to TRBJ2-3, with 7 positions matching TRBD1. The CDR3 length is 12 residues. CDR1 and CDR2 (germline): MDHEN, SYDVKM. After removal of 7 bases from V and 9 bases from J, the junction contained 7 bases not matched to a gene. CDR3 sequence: CASTGGEHTQYF. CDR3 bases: TGTGCCAGCACAGGGGGAGAACACACGCAGTATTTT.

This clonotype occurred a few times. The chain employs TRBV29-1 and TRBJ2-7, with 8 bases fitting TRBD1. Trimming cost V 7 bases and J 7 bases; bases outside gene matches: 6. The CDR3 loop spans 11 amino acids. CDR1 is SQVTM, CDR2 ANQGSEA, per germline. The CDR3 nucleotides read TGCAGCGGCTGGACAGGGAATGAGCAGTACTTC. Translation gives CSGWTGNEQYF.

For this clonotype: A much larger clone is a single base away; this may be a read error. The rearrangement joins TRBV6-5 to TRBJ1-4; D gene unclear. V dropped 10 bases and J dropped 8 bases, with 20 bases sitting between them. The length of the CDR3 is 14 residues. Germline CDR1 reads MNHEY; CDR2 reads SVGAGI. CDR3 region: CANSPGSVYEKLFF. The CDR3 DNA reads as TGTGCCAACAGCCCAGGATCGGTATACGAAAAACTGTTTTTT.

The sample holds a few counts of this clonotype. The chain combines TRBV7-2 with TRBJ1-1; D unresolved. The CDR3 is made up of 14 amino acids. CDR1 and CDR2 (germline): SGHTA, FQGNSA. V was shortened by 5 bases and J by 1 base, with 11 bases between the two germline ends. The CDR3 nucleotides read TGTGCCAGCAGCCCCGGGAGAAAGAACACTGAAGCTTTCTTT. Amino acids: CASSPGRKNTEAFF.

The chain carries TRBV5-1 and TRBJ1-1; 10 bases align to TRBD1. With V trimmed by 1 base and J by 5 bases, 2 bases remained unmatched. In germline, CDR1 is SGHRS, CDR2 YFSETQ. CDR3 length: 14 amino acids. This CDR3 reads CASSLLGQGTEAFF. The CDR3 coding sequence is TGCGCCAGCAGCTTGCTGGGACAGGGGACTGAAGCTTTCTTT.

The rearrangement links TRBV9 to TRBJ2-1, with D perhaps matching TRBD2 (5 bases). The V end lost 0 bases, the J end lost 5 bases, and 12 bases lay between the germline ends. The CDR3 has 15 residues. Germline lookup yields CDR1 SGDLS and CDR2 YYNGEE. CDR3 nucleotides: TGTGCCAGCAGCGTAGGAGAGGGCCCTAACAATGAGCAGTTCTTC. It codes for CASSVGEGPNNEQFF.

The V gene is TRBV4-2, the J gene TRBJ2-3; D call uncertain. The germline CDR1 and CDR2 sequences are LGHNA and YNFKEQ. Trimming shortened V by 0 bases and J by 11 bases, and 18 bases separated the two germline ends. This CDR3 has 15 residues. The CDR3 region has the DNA TGTGCCAGCAGCCAAGATCTGGTAGCCCTACGAGTGCAGTATTTT. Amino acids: CASSQDLVALRVQYF.

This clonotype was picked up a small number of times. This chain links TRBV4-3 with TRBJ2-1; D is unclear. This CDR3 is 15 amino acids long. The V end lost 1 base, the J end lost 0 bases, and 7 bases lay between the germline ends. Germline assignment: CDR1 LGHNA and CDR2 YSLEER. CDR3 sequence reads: CASSQAHSSYNEQFF. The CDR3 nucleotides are TGCGCCAGCAGCCAAGCCCACAGCTCCTACAATGAGCAGTTCTTC.

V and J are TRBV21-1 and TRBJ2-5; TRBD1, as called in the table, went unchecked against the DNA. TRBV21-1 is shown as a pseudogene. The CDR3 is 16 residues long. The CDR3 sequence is CASSKGDRGSRETQYF. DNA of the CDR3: TGTGCCAGCAGCAAAGGGGACAGGGGGAGCAGGGAGACCCAGTACTTC.